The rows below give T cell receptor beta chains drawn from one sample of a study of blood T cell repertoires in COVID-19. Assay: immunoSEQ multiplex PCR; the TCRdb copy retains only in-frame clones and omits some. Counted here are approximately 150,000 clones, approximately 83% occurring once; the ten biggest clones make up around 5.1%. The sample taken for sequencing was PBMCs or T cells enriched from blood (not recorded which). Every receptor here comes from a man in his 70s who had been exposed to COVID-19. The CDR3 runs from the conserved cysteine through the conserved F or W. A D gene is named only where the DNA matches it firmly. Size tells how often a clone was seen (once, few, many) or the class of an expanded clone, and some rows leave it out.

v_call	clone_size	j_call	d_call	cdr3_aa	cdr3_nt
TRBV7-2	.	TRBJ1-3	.	CATGVGAANTIYF	TGTGCCACCGGTGTGGGGGCGGCGAACACCATATATTTT
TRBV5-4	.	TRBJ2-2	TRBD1	CASSLRQGAGELFF	TGTGCCAGCAGCTTGAGACAGGGGGCCGGGGAGCTGTTTTTT
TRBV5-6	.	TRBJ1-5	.	CASSSGRRGDQPQHF	TGTGCCAGCAGTTCCGGGAGGAGGGGTGATCAGCCCCAGCATTTT
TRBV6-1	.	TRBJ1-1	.	CASSGGRSLEAFF	TGTGCCAGCAGTGGGGGGCGTAGTCTTGAAGCTTTCTTT
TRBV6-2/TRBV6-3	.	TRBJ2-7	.	CASSYSIQGGDEQYF	TGTGCCAGCAGTTACTCGATCCAGGGCGGCGACGAGCAGTACTTC
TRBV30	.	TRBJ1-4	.	CAWTGGGEKLFF	TGTGCCTGGACGGGAGGGGGTGAAAAACTGTTTTTT
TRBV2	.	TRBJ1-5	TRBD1	CASRLGQGGQPQHF	TGTGCCAGCAGGCTGGGACAGGGAGGACAGCCCCAGCATTTT
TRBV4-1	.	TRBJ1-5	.	CASSQQGLGAGNQPQHF	TGCGCCAGCAGCCAACAAGGGCTGGGAGCAGGCAATCAGCCCCAGCATTTT
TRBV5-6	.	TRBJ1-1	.	CASSLDESSNTEAFF	TGTGCCAGCAGCTTGGACGAGAGCTCGAACACTGAAGCTTTCTTT
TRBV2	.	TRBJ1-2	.	CASTTFEVRARYGYTF	TGTGCCAGCACCACGTTCGAAGTGCGAGCTAGATATGGCTACACCTTC
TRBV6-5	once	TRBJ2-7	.	CASSYSVPGATYEQYF	TGTGCCAGCAGTTACTCGGTTCCAGGGGCCACCTACGAGCAGTACTTC
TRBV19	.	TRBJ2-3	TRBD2	CASSRSSGGVRDTDTQYF	TGTGCCAGTAGTAGGTCTAGCGGGGGTGTGAGAGACACAGATACGCAGTATTTT
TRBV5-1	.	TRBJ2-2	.	CASSKTRVTGELFF	TGCGCCAGCAGCAAGACCAGGGTTACGGGGGAGCTGTTTTTT
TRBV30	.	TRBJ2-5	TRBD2	CAWMQRGRGETQYF	TGTGCCTGGATGCAGCGGGGCCGGGGGGAGACCCAGTACTTC
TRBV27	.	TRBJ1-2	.	CASSFLTGNNGYTF	TGTGCCAGCAGTTTCCTTACAGGGAATAACGGCTACACCTTC
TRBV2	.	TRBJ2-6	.	CASSDLGFATGANVLTF	TGTGCCAGCAGTGACTTGGGCTTTGCCACTGGGGCCAACGTCCTGACTTTC
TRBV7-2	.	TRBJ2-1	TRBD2	CASSFSGGAYNEQFF	TGTGCCAGCAGCTTTAGCGGGGGGGCCTACAATGAGCAGTTCTTC
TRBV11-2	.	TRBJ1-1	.	CASSPSVFLAFF	TGTGCCAGCAGCCCCTCCGTATTTCTAGCTTTCTTT
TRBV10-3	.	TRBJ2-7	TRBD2	CAISESDFLAGPQTYEQYF	TGTGCCATCAGTGAGTCGGATTTTTTAGCGGGCCCTCAAACGTACGAGCAGTACTTC
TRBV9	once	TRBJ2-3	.	CASSVLEGTQYF	TGTGCCAGCAGCGTCTTAGAGGGTACGCAGTATTTT
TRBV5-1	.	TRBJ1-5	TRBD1	CASSLDPGGLVQPQHF	TGCGCCAGCAGCTTGGATCCAGGGGGCCTTGTTCAGCCCCAGCATTTT
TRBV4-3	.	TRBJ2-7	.	CASSQDLQSYEQYF	TGCGCCAGCAGCCAAGATTTACAGAGCTACGAGCAGTACTTC
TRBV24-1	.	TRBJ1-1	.	CATAEAGNTEAFF	TGTGCCACCGCGGAGGCGGGTAATACTGAAGCTTTCTTT
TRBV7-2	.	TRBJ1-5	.	CASSLDGSNQPQHF	TGTGCCAGCAGTCTAGACGGTAGCAATCAGCCCCAGCATTTT
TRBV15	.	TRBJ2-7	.	CATSRDIAYEQYF	TGTGCCACCAGCAGAGATATAGCTTACGAGCAGTACTTC
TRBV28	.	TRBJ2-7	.	CASSADRTSSYEQYF	TGTGCCAGCAGTGCTGACAGGACAAGCTCCTACGAGCAGTACTTC
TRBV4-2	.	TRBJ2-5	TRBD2	CASSQEGGLAAHQETQYF	TGTGCCAGCAGCCAAGAAGGAGGGCTAGCGGCCCACCAAGAGACCCAGTACTTC
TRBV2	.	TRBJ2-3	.	CASSEESTDTQYF	TGTGCCAGCAGTGAGGAGAGCACAGATACGCAGTATTTT
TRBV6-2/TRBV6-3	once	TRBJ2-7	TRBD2	CASSSPRQAGGYYEQYF	TGTGCCAGCAGTTCCCCAAGACAGGCGGGAGGGTACTACGAGCAGTACTTC
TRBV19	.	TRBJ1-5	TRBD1	CASSGTGAQPQHF	TGTGCCAGTAGTGGGACAGGGGCCCAGCCCCAGCATTTT
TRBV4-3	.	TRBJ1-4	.	CASSPEHVINNEKLFF	TGCGCCAGCAGCCCCGAACACGTGATCAATAATGAAAAACTGTTTTTT
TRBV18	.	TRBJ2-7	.	CASSLQGPPYEQYF	TGTGCCAGCTCACTACAGGGACCCCCCTACGAGCAGTACTTC
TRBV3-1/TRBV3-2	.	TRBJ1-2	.	CASSQVGGGRYGYTF	TGTGCCAGCAGCCAAGTGGGCGGGGGACGGTATGGCTACACCTTC
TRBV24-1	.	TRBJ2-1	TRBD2	CATSDPRAGGPYEQFF	TGTGCCACCAGTGATCCCAGAGCGGGAGGGCCCTATGAGCAGTTCTTC
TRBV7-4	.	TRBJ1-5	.	CASGPGGELYSNQPQHF	TGTGCCAGCGGGCCCGGAGGAGAGCTCTATAGCAATCAGCCCCAGCATTTT
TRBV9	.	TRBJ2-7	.	CASSRGNNPSYEQYF	TGTGCCAGCAGCCGGGGGAACAACCCCTCCTACGAGCAGTACTTC
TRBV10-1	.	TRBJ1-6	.	CASSLDSPLHF	TGCGCCAGCAGCCTAGATTCACCCCTCCACTTT
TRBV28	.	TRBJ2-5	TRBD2	CASSLAGGETQYF	TGTGCCAGCAGTTTAGCGGGAGGGGAGACCCAGTACTTC
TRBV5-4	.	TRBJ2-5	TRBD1	CASSAEQGVTETQYF	TGTGCCAGCAGCGCAGAACAGGGGGTAACAGAGACCCAGTACTTC
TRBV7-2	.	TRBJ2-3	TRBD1	CASSLVRTGGADTQYF	TGTGCCAGCAGCTTAGTGCGGACAGGGGGGGCAGATACGCAGTATTTT
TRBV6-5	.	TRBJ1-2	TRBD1	CASSLIPGQGYGYTF	TGTGCCAGCAGTTTGATACCGGGACAGGGTTATGGCTACACCTTC
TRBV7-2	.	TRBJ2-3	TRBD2	CASGSPGGASSTDTQYF	TGTGCCAGCGGTTCCCCGGGAGGGGCGTCTAGCACAGATACGCAGTATTTT
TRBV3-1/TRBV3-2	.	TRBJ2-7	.	CASSQEGLSYEQYF	TGTGCCAGCAGCCAAGAAGGACTCTCCTACGAGCAGTACTTC
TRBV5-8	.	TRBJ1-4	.	CASSSPGQLLFF	TGTGCCAGCAGCTCCCCTGGGCAGCTCCTGTTTTTT
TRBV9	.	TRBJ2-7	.	CASSVGTVAVYEQYF	TGTGCCAGCAGCGTAGGGACAGTAGCTGTCTACGAGCAGTACTTC
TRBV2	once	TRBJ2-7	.	CASSEGLGAGEQYF	TGTGCCAGCAGTGAAGGATTAGGGGCTGGAGAGCAGTACTTC
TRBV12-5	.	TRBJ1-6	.	CASVRGPNSPLHF	TGTGCCAGCGTCCGGGGTCCTAATTCACCCCTCCACTTT
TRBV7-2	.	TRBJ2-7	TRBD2	CASSLGTSGHEQYF	TGTGCCAGCAGCTTAGGGACTAGCGGCCACGAGCAGTACTTC
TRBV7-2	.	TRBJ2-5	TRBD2	CASTRGLVETQYF	TGTGCCAGCACCAGGGGACTAGTGGAGACCCAGTACTTC
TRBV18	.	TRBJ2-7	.	CASSPPIGGTSYEQYF	TGTGCCAGCTCACCTCCGATCGGGGGGACAAGCTACGAGCAGTACTTC
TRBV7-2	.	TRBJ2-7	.	CASSPEGGAGSYEQYF	TGTGCCAGCAGCCCTGAGGGCGGGGCAGGGTCCTACGAGCAGTACTTC
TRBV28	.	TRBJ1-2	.	CASSLGHSSNGYTF	TGTGCCAGCAGTTTGGGTCATTCTAGCAATGGCTACACCTTC
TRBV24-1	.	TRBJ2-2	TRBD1	CATSDPQGAPGTGELFF	TGTGCCACCAGTGACCCACAGGGGGCTCCGGGCACCGGGGAGCTGTTTTTT